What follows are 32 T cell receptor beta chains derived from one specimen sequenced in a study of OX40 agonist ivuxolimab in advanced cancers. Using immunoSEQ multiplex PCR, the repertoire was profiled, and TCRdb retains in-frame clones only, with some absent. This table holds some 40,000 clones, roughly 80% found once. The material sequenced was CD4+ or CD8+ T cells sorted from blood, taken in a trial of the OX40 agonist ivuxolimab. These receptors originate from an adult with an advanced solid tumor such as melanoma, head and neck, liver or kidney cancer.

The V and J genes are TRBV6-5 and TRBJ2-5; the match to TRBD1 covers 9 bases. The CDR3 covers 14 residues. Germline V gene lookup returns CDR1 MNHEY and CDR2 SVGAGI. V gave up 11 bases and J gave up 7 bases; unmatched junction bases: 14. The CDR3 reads CARGRDRVKGTQYF. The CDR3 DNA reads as TGTGCCCGTGGAAGGGACAGGGTTAAAGGGACCCAGTACTTC.

The chain's CDR3 is CASSLDTAARLYEQYF. For the CDR3, the DNA is TGTGCCAGCAGCTTGGATACGGCGGCAAGACTCTACGAGCAGTACTTC. The chain couples TRBV5-5 to TRBJ2-7; D is ambiguous. Germline V lookup: CDR1 SGHKS, CDR2 YYEKEE (reference sequence). Trimming removed 0 bases from V and 3 bases from J, with 16 bases in between. This CDR3 contains 16 residues.

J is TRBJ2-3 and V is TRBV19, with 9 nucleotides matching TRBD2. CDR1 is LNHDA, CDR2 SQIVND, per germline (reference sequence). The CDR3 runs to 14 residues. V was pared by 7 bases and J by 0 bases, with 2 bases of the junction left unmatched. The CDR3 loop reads CASKTSGSTDTQYF. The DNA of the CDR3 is TGTGCCAGTAAAACTAGCGGGAGCACAGATACGCAGTATTTT.

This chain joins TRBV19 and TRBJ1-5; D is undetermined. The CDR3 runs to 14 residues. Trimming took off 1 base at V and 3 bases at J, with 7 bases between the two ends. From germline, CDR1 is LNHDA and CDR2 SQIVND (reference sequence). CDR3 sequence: CASSIAGYNQPQHF. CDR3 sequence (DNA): TGTGCCAGTAGTATAGCCGGGTACAATCAGCCCCAGCATTTT.

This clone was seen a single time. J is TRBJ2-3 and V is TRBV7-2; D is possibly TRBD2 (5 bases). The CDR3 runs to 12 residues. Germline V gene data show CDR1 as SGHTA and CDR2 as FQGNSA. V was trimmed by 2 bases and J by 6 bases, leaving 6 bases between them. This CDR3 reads CASSLTRDTQYF. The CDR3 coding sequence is TGTGCCAGCAGCTTAACTAGGGATACGCAGTATTTT.

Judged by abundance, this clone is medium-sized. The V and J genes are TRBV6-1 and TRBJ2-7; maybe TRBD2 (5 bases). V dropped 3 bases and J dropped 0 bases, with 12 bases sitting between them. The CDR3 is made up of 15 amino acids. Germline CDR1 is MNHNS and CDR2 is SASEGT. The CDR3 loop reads CASSDGGSFSYEQYF. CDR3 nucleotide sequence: TGTGCCAGCAGTGACGGCGGGTCCTTCTCCTACGAGCAGTACTTC.

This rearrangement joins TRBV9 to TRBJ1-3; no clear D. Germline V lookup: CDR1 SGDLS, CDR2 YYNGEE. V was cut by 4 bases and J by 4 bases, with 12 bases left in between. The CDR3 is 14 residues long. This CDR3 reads CASSIDPGGNTIYF. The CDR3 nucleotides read TGTGCCAGCAGCATCGACCCCGGCGGAAACACCATATATTTT.

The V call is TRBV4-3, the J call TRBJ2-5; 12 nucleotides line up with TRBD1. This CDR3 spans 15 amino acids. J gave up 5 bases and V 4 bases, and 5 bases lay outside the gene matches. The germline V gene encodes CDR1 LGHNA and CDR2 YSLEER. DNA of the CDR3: TGCGCCAGCAGCCCATCGGGACAGGGGGCCGAGACCCAGTACTTC. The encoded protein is CASSPSGQGAETQYF.

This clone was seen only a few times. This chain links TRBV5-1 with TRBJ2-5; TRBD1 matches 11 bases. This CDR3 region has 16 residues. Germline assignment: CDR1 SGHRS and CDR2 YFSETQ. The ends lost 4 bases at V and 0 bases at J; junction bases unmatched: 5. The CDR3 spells CASSGGTGGYQETQYF. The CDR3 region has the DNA TGCGCCAGCAGCGGGGGGACAGGGGGTTACCAAGAGACCCAGTACTTC. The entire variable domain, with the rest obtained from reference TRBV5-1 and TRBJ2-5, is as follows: KAGVTQTPRYLIKTRGQQVTLSCSPISGHRSVSWYQQTPGQGLQFLFEYFSETQRNKGNFPGRFSGRQFSNSRSEMNVSTLELGDSALYLCASSGGTGGYQETQYFGPGTRLLVL.

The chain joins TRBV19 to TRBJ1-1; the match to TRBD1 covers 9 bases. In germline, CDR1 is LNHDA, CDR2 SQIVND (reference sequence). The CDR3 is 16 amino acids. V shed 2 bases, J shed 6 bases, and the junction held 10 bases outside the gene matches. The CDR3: CASSINRDRVNAEAFF. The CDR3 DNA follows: TGTGCCAGTAGTATAAACCGGGACAGGGTAAACGCTGAAGCTTTCTTT.

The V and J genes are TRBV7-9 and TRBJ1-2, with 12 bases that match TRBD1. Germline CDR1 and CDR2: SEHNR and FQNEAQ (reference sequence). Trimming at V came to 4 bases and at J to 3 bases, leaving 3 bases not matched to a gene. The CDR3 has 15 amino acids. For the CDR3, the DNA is TGTGCCAGCAGCTCGGGGACAGGGGGCGACTATGGCTACACCTTC. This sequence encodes CASSSGTGGDYGYTF. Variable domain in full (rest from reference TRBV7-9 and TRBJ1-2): DTGVSQNPRHKITKRGQNVTFRCDPISEHNRLYWYRQTLGQGPEFLTYFQNEAQLEKSRLLSDRFSAERPKGSFSTLEIQRTEQGDSAMYLCASSSGTGGDYGYTFGSGTRLTVV.

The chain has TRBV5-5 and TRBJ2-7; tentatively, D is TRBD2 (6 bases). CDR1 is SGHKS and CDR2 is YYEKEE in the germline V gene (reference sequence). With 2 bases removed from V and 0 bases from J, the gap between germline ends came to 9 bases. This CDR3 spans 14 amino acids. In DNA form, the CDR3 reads TGTGCCAGCAGCTTCTTCGGGGGCTCCTACGAGCAGTACTTC. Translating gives CASSFFGGSYEQYF.

In DNA, the CDR3 is TGTGCCAGCAGCCCCGGACACCTGAACACTGAAGCTTTCTTT. It translates to CASSPGHLNTEAFF. The chain combines TRBV7-9 with TRBJ1-1, with a weak D call TRBD1 (5 bases). Germline V gene lookup returns CDR1 SEHNR and CDR2 FQNEAQ (reference sequence). The CDR3 consists of 14 residues. Trimming removed 5 bases from V and 0 bases from J, with 10 bases in between.

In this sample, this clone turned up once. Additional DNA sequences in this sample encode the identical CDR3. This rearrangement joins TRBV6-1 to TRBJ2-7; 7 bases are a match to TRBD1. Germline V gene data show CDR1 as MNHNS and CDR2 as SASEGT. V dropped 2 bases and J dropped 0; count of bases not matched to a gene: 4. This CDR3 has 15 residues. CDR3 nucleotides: TGTGCCAGCAGTGAACAGACAGGGAGCTCCTACGAGCAGTACTTC. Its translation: CASSEQTGSSYEQYF.

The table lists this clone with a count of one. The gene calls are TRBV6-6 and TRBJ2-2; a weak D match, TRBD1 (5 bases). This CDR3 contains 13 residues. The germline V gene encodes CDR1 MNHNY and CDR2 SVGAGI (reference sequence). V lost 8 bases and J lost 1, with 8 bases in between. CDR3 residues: CASGQLNTGELFF. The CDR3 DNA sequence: TGTGCCAGCGGACAACTGAACACCGGGGAGCTGTTTTTT.

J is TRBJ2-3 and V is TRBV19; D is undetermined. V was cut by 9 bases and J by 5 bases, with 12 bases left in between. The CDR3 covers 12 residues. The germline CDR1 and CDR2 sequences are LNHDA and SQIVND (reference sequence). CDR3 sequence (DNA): TGTGCCAGCAAAGGGATGGGAGATACGCAGTATTTT. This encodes CASKGMGDTQYF. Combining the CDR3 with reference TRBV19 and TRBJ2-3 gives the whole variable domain DGGITQSPKYLFRKEGQNVTLSCEQNLNHDAMYWYRQDPGQGLRLIYYSQIVNDFQKGDIAEGYSVSREKKESFPLTVTSAQKNPTAFYLCASKGMGDTQYFGPGTRLTVL.

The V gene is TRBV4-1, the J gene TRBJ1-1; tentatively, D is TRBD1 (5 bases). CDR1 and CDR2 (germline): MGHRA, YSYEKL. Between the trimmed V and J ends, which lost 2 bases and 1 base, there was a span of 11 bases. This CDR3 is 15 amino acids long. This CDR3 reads CASSQPLGQNTEAFF. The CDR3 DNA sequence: TGCGCCAGCAGCCAACCCCTAGGACAGAACACTGAAGCTTTCTTT.

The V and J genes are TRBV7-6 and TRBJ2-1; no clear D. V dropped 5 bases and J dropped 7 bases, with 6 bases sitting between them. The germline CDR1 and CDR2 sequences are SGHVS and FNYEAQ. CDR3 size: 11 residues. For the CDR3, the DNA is TGTGCCAGCAGCCCCGGGAATGAGCAGTTCTTC. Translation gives CASSPGNEQFF.

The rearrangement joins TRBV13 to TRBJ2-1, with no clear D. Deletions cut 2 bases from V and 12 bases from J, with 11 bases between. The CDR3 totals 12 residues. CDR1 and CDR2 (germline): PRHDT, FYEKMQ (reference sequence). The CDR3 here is CASSLINDGQFF. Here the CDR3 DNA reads TGTGCCAGCAGCTTAATAAACGATGGGCAGTTCTTC.

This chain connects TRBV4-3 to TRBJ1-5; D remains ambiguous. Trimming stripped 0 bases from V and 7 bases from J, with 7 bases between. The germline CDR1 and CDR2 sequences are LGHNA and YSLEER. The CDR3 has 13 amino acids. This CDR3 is CASSQEDGQPQHF. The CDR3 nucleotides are TGCGCCAGCAGCCAAGAAGACGGACAGCCCCAGCATTTT.

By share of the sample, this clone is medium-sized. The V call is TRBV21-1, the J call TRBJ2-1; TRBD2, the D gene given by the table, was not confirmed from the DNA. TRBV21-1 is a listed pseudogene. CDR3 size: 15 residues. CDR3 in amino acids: CASSNTSGRVNEQFF. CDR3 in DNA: TGTGCCAGCAGCAATACTAGCGGGAGGGTCAATGAGCAGTTCTTC.

CDR3 residues: CASSLAGLAGGNEQYF. The CDR3 bases are TGTGCCAGTAGTCTCGCGGGACTAGCGGGAGGTAACGAGCAGTACTTC. The genes are TRBV19 and TRBJ2-7, with TRBD2 matching 15 bases. Trimming at V came to 5 bases and at J to 5 bases, leaving 7 bases not matched to a gene. CDR3 length: 16 residues. Germline lookup yields CDR1 LNHDA and CDR2 SQIVND (reference sequence).

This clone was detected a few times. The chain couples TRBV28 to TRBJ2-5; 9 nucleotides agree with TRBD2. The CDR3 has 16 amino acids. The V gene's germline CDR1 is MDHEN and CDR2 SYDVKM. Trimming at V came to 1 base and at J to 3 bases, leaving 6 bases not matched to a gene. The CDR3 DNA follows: TGTGCCAGCAGTTTATCTTGGGGCGGGGGGGAAGAGACCCAGTACTTC. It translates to CASSLSWGGGEETQYF.

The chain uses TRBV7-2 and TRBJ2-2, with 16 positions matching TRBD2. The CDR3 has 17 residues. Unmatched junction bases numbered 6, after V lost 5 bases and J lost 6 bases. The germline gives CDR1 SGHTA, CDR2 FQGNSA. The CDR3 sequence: CASSPPGLAGGAGELFF. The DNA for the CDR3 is TGTGCCAGCAGCCCCCCGGGACTAGCGGGAGGGGCCGGGGAGCTGTTTTTT.

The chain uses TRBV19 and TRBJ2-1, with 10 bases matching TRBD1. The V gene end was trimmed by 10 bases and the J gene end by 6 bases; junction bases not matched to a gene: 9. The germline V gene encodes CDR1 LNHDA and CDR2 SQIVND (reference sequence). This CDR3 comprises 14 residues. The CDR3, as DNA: TGTGCCACCGATGACAGGGGGCTGTCCAATGAGCAGTTCTTC. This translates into CATDDRGLSNEQFF.

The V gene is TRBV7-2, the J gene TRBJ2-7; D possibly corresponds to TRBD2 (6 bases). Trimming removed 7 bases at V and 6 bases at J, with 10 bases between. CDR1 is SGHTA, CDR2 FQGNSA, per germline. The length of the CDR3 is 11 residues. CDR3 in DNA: TGTGCCAGCACACTAGCTTCCGAGCAGTACTTC. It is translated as CASTLASEQYF.

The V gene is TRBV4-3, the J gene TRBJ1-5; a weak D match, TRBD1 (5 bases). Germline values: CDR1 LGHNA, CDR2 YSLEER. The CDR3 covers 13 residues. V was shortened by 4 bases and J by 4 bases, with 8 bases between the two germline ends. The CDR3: CASSLGANQPQHF. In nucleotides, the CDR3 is TGCGCCAGCAGCCTCGGGGCAAATCAGCCCCAGCATTTT.

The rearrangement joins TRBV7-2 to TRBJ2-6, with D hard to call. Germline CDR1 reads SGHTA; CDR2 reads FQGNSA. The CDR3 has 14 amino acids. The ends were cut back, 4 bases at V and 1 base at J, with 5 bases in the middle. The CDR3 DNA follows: TGTGCCAGCAGCTCGGTTTCTGGGGCCAACGTCCTGACTTTC. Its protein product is CASSSVSGANVLTF.

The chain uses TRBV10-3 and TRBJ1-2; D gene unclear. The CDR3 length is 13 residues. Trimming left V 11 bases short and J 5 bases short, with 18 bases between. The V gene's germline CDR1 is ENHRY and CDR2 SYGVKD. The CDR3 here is CASRPAGTYGYTF. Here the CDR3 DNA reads TGTGCCTCACGCCCGGCCGGAACTTATGGCTACACCTTC.

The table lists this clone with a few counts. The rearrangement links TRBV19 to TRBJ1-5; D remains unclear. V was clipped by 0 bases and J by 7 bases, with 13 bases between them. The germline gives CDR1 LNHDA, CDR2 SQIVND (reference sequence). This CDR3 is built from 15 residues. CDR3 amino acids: CASSIDRGIWQPQHF. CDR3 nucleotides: TGTGCCAGTAGTATAGATCGAGGAATCTGGCAGCCCCAGCATTTT. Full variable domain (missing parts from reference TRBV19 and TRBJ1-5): DGGITQSPKYLFRKEGQNVTLSCEQNLNHDAMYWYRQDPGQGLRLIYYSQIVNDFQKGDIAEGYSVSREKKESFPLTVTSAQKNPTAFYLCASSIDRGIWQPQHFGDGTRLSIL.

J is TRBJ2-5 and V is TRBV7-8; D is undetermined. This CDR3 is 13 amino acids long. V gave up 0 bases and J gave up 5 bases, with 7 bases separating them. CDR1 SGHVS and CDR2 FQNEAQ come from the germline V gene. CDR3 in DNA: TGTGCCAGCAGCTTAGCCCGGTGGGAGACCCAGTACTTC. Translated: CASSLARWETQYF.

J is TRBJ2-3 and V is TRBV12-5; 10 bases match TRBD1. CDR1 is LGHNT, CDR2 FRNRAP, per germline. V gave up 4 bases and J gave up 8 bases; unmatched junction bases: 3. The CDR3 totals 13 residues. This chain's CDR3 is CASGSTGGSTQYF. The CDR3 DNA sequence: TGTGCTAGTGGTTCGACAGGGGGCAGTACGCAGTATTTT.